The clone carrying this TCR beta chain was recorded a few times. The target antigen is unknown. The data were taken from a study of beta chain features in type 1 diabetes. V lost 7 bases, J lost 2 bases, and 11 bases lay in between. The germline CDR1 and CDR2 sequences are SNHLY and FYNNEI. The CDR3 runs to 13 residues. Findings and caveats of the study: Shortening that was moderate but significant affected the TCRB CDR3s of Type 1 diabetes patients in all four CD4+ subsets.

Expressed TCRB transcripts got sequenced, as all isolated RNA was reverse transcribed. Generated by immunoSEQ multiplex PCR, the TCRdb table keeps only in-frame clones and is missing some. This table has 130,000 to 150,000 clones, around 13% appearing once. The V and J genes are TRBV2 and TRBJ1-1; D unclear. The specimen sequenced was central memory CD4+ T cells from blood. The TCR was taken from a man aged 18 to 30 with type 1 diabetes. The DNA for the CDR3 is TGTGCCAGCACCCGATGGGTAAACACTGAAGCTTTCTTT. Encoded protein: CASTRWVNTEAFF.